The 6 T cell receptor beta chains below all came from one sample that was sequenced in a study of OX40 agonist ivuxolimab in advanced cancers. Data came from immunoSEQ multiplex PCR; TCRdb stores just in-frame clones and leaves some out. This sample yields approximately 76,000 clones, of which approximately 93% are seen a single time; roughly 6.4% belongs to the top ten. Sequencing used CD4+ or CD8+ T cells sorted from blood, obtained in a trial of the OX40 agonist ivuxolimab. The receptors originated from an adult with an advanced solid tumor such as melanoma, head and neck, liver or kidney cancer.

The J gene is TRBJ1-1, the V gene TRBV4-2, with 7 positions matching TRBD1. With V trimmed by 4 bases and J by 7 bases, 9 bases remained unmatched. CDR1 and CDR2 (germline): LGHNA, YNFKEQ. The CDR3 has 14 residues. The CDR3 region has the DNA TGTGCCAGCAGCCCTACAGGGGATTTCCGTGAAGCTTTCTTT. It codes for CASSPTGDFREAFF.

The chain couples TRBV29-1 to TRBJ1-1; the D gene is possibly TRBD1 (6 bases). The germline V gene encodes CDR1 SQVTM and CDR2 ANQGSEA. Trimming cost V 6 bases and J 1 base, with 9 bases left between them. CDR3 length equals 12 residues. CDR3 DNA: TGCAGCGTCATGACAGGGAACACTGAAGCTTTCTTT. It translates to CSVMTGNTEAFF.

V usage is TRBV4-1 and J usage is TRBJ1-1; 7 nucleotides line up with TRBD1. The CDR3 is made up of 15 amino acids. The V segment lost 0 bases and the J segment 4 bases; nucleotides outside the gene matches: 5. Germline-derived CDR1 and CDR2 are MGHRA and YSYEKL. The CDR3 sequence: CASSQDRGRSTEAFF. CDR3 nucleotides: TGCGCCAGCAGCCAAGACAGGGGGAGGTCCACTGAAGCTTTCTTT.

The rearrangement uses TRBV7-9 and TRBJ2-7; D gene uncertain. The CDR3 consists of 12 residues. Germline V gene data show CDR1 as SEHNR and CDR2 as FQNEAQ (reference sequence). Between the trimmed V and J ends, which lost 8 bases and 0 bases, there was a span of 8 bases. CDR3 DNA sequence: TGTGCCAGCTTAGACTCCTCCTACGAGCAGTACTTC. This gives the protein CASLDSSYEQYF. Using reference TRBV7-9 and TRBJ2-7 for the parts outside the CDR3, the full variable domain is DTGVSQNPRHKITKRGQNVTFRCDPISEHNRLYWYRQTLGQGPEFLTYFQNEAQLEKSRLLSDRFSAERPKGSFSTLEIQRTEQGDSAMYLCASLDSSYEQYFGPGTRLTVT.

The rearrangement links TRBV11-2 to TRBJ1-2; D gene uncertain. The length of the CDR3 is 13 residues. The V gene lost 5 bases and the J gene lost 5 bases, with 12 bases spanning the gap. Germline CDR1 SGHAT, CDR2 FQNNGV. The CDR3, as DNA: TGTGCCAGCAGCCTCTCGGAATTGTATGGCTACACCTTC. It translates to CASSLSELYGYTF.

This chain links TRBV28 with TRBJ1-2; TRBD1 agrees at 7 bases. With V trimmed by 6 bases and J by 0 bases, 16 bases remained unmatched. The CDR3 covers 18 residues. Germline V gene lookup returns CDR1 MDHEN and CDR2 SYDVKM. CDR3 sequence: CASSSLYRDSPSNYGYTF. The DNA for the CDR3 is TGTGCCAGCAGCTCCTTATACCGGGACAGCCCCTCTAACTATGGCTACACCTTC.